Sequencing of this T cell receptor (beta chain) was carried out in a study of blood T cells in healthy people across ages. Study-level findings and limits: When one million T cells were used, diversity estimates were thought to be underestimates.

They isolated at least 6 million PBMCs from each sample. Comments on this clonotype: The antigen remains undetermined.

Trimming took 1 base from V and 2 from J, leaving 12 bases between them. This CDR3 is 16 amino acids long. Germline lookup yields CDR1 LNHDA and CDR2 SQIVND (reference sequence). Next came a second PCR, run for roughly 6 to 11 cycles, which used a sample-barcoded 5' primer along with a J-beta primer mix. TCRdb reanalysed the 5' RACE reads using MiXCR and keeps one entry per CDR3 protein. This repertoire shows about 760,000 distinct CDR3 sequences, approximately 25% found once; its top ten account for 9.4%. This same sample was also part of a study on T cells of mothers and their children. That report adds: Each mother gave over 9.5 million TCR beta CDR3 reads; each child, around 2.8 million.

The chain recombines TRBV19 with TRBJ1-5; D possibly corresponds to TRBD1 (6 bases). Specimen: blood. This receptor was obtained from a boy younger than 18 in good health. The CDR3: CASSIGVRTGNQPQHF. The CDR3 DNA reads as TGTGCCAGTAGTATAGGAGTTCGGACAGGCAATCAGCCCCAGCATTTT. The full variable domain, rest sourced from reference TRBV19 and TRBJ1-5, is DGGITQSPKYLFRKEGQNVTLSCEQNLNHDAMYWYRQDPGQGLRLIYYSQIVNDFQKGDIAEGYSVSREKKESFPLTVTSAQKNPTAFYLCASSIGVRTGNQPQHFGDGTRLSIL.